One T cell receptor (beta chain) is described in this entry. Trimming took off 0 bases at V and 3 bases at J, with 18 bases between the two ends. The CDR3 has 17 amino acids. Germline V gene lookup returns CDR1 SGDLS and CDR2 YYNGEE. Original processing methods: For nucleated cells, counts were estimated from reference gene primer amplification. Assay: immunoSEQ multiplex PCR; the TCRdb copy retains only in-frame clones and omits some. The V and J calls and clone size were taken over from that table, and D and trimming were inferred from the DNA. The data contain 68,000 or so clones, 75% to 90% of them singletons. These data are taken from a study of blood T cell repertoires in COVID-19. Overall study context: There were acute and convalescent COVID-19 samples, and they came from the United States, Italy and Spain. T cells, B-cell-depleted T cells, or PBMCs supplied cDNA or gDNA.

This chain joins TRBV9 and TRBJ1-2, with a tentative D call TRBD1 (6 bases). The sequence was obtained from a man in his forties or fifties with active COVID-19. Sample: peripheral blood. The CDR3 DNA reads TGTGCCAGCAGCGTAGCCCAGGGGTCCCATCAAGACTATGGCTACACCTTC. Its translation is CASSVAQGSHQDYGYTF.